The next 22 T cell receptor beta chains were all read from a single sample in a study of lymphopenia after photon versus proton radiotherapy. Repertoires were generated with immunoSEQ multiplex PCR, while TCRdb's copy carries only in-frame clones and drops some. The sample has about 15,000 clones, 85% to 90% seen once. The source material was peripheral blood, sampled from a patient treated with proton-based radiotherapy. These TCRs come from a man in his sixties or seventies with pancreatic cancer.

This CDR3 reads CAWSFTTDTQYF. The CDR3 region has the DNA TGTGCCTGGAGCTTCACCACAGATACGCAGTATTTT. The V gene is TRBV30, the J gene TRBJ2-3; no clear D. The V end was cut by 3 bases, the J end by 2 bases, with 6 bases between. This CDR3 is 12 amino acids long. Germline V gene sequence: CDR1 GTSNPN, CDR2 SVGIG (reference sequence).

This chain uses TRBV14 with TRBJ1-1; D unclear. CDR3 length: 14 residues. The germline gives CDR1 SGHDN, CDR2 FVKESK. V was cut by 1 base and J by 3 bases, with 9 bases left in between. The CDR3 bases are TGTGCCAGCAGCCAAGTGTGGCGGGACACTGAAGCTTTCTTT. Translation gives CASSQVWRDTEAFF.

This clone has a handful of counts. The gene calls are TRBV7-8 and TRBJ2-7, with 12 bases identical to TRBD1. J was trimmed by 3 bases and V by 1 base; bases with no gene match: 7. The CDR3 contains 17 residues. Germline V gives CDR1 SGHVS, CDR2 FQNEAQ. CDR3 sequence reads: CASSLGGGQGARYEQYF. CDR3 in DNA: TGTGCCAGCAGCTTAGGTGGGGGACAGGGGGCTCGCTACGAGCAGTACTTC.

This clone was seen a handful of times. V usage is TRBV12-5 and J usage is TRBJ2-5; D perhaps matches TRBD1 (5 bases). V lost 4 bases, J lost 2 bases, and 11 bases lay in between. The CDR3 sequence is 14 residues long. Germline CDR1 and CDR2: LGHNT and FRNRAP. The CDR3 region is CASGSRTSQETQYF. The DNA of the CDR3 is TGTGCTAGTGGTTCAAGGACAAGTCAAGAGACCCAGTACTTC.

The chain joins TRBV14 to TRBJ2-7; TRBD2 is a possible D gene (7 bases). V was shortened by 4 bases and J by 2 bases, with 12 bases between the two germline ends. CDR1 is SGHDN and CDR2 is FVKESK in the germline V gene. The CDR3 has 14 amino acids. CDR3 loop: CASSRGGQPYEQYF. CDR3 DNA sequence: TGTGCCAGCAGCCGGGGGGGGCAGCCCTACGAGCAGTACTTC.

This chain connects TRBV11-2 to TRBJ2-1, with D uncertain. The CDR3 totals 13 residues. V was shortened by 5 bases and J by 9 bases, with 14 bases between the two germline ends. CDR1 is SGHAT and CDR2 is FQNNGV in the germline V gene. CDR3 sequence reads: CASSNFRRSEQFF. CDR3 in DNA: TGTGCCAGCAGCAACTTTCGTAGGAGTGAGCAGTTCTTC.

The CDR3 sequence: CASSFQSGSLTGELFF. The CDR3 region has the DNA TGTGCCAGCAGCTTTCAGAGTGGATCGCTGACCGGGGAGCTGTTTTTT. This chain uses TRBV7-6 with TRBJ2-2; D is unresolved. Per germline, CDR1 SGHVS and CDR2 FNYEAQ. Trimming removed 3 bases from V and 5 bases from J, with 16 bases in between. The CDR3 runs 16 residues.

This clone has just one count. The V call is TRBV5-1, the J call TRBJ2-7; possibly TRBD2 for D (6 bases). The CDR3 extends over 14 amino acids. V was shortened by 5 bases and J by 0 bases, with 12 bases between the two germline ends. Germline CDR1 and CDR2: SGHRS and YFSETQ. The DNA for the CDR3 is TGCGCCAGCAGGCCACTAGCAAGCTCCTACGAGCAGTACTTC. This gives the protein CASRPLASSYEQYF.

The gene calls are TRBV11-2 and TRBJ2-2; no clear D. V gave up 4 bases and J gave up 6 bases, with 9 bases separating them. The CDR3 totals 13 residues. Germline V gives CDR1 SGHAT, CDR2 FQNNGV. The CDR3 spells CASSSRRAGELFF. CDR3 nucleotide sequence: TGTGCCAGCAGCTCACGCCGGGCCGGGGAGCTGTTTTTT.

This chain uses TRBV7-9 with TRBJ2-7; the match to TRBD1 covers 9 bases. The germline CDR1 and CDR2 sequences are SEHNR and FQNEAQ (reference sequence). The CDR3 is 14 residues long. V lost 5 bases, J lost 6 bases, and 8 bases stayed unmatched. This CDR3 is CASSAPGTGSEQYF. The CDR3 DNA reads TGTGCCAGCAGCGCGCCCGGGACAGGGTCCGAGCAGTACTTC.

This clone was detected only once. CDR3 nucleotide sequence: TGTGCCAGCAGCTTAGGACAGGAGTACAATCAGCCCCAGCATTTT. It yields the protein CASSLGQEYNQPQHF. J is TRBJ1-5 and V is TRBV9; 7 bases align to TRBD1. CDR1 and CDR2 from the germline V gene are SGDLS and YYNGEE. After removal of 4 bases from V and 3 bases from J, the junction contained 7 bases not matched to a gene. The CDR3 has 15 residues.

The CDR3 here is CSVGRGQGGELFF. CDR3 DNA: TGCAGCGTTGGGCGGGGGCAGGGCGGGGAGCTGTTTTTT. J is TRBJ2-2 and V is TRBV29-1; a weak D match, TRBD2 (7 bases). The CDR3 runs 13 residues. CDR1 and CDR2 (germline): SQVTM, ANQGSEA. V gave up 4 bases and J gave up 7 bases, with 13 bases separating them.

This CDR3 is CASSSGGTSAGIETQYF. Written as DNA, the CDR3 is TGTGCCAGCAGCTCCGGAGGGACTAGCGCGGGGATAGAGACCCAGTACTTC. This chain links TRBV7-8 with TRBJ2-5; 10 nucleotides line up with TRBD2. The germline V gene encodes CDR1 SGHVS and CDR2 FQNEAQ. CDR3 length: 17 amino acids. Losses at the gene ends were 4 bases for V and 4 bases for J; bases not matched to a gene: 12.

This chain uses TRBV6-1 with TRBJ1-6, with 8 bases identical to TRBD1. Unmatched junction bases numbered 9, after V lost 10 bases and J lost 10 bases. CDR3 length: 13 amino acids. The germline V gene has CDR1 MNHNS and CDR2 SASEGT. CDR3 loop: CATLVQGASPLHF. The CDR3 DNA reads TGTGCCACCCTAGTCCAGGGGGCCTCACCCCTCCACTTT.

This chain connects TRBV9 to TRBJ1-1; D possibly corresponds to TRBD1 (6 bases). Trimming left V 2 bases short and J 0 bases short, with 8 bases between. The CDR3 runs 14 residues. From germline, CDR1 is SGDLS and CDR2 YYNGEE. The CDR3 loop reads CASSVDRMNTEAFF. Here the CDR3 DNA reads TGTGCCAGCAGCGTCGACAGGATGAACACTGAAGCTTTCTTT.

The chain combines TRBV6-1 with TRBJ1-2; D gene unclear. Trimming cost V 2 bases and J 0 bases, with 10 bases left between them. The CDR3 has 15 amino acids. Germline CDR1 MNHNS, CDR2 SASEGT. The chain's CDR3 is CASSERGSPNYGYTF. CDR3 DNA sequence: TGTGCCAGCAGTGAAAGAGGCAGTCCTAACTATGGCTACACCTTC.

This clone was recorded a few times. The CDR3 coding sequence is TGTGCCAGCAGTTACTCGAGGCGGGAAGCCTATGGCTACACCTTC. It yields the protein CASSYSRREAYGYTF. The rearrangement uses TRBV6-5 and TRBJ1-2; unclear D gene. V lost 0 bases, J lost 4 bases, and 12 bases lay in between. The CDR3 has 15 amino acids. The germline gives CDR1 MNHEY, CDR2 SVGAGI.

This sequence joins TRBV11-1 and TRBJ1-4, with TRBD1 matching 8 bases. Germline CDR1 SGHAT, CDR2 FQDESV (reference sequence). V was clipped by 5 bases and J by 8 bases; unmatched bases: 10. This CDR3 spans 15 amino acids. The CDR3 is CASSEQGARNEKLFF. The CDR3 nucleotides read TGTGCCAGCAGCGAGCAGGGGGCGCGGAACGAAAAACTGTTTTTT.

V usage is TRBV10-3 and J usage is TRBJ2-7, with D uncertain. V was pared by 3 bases and J by 0 bases, with 9 bases between. The germline V gene has CDR1 ENHRY and CDR2 SYGVKD. The CDR3 has 14 residues. CDR3 DNA sequence: TGTGCCATCAGTGACCAACGTAGCTCCTACGAGCAGTACTTC. Its translation is CAISDQRSSYEQYF.

J is TRBJ2-7 and V is TRBV10-2; TRBD1 is a possible D gene (6 bases). The CDR3 spans 15 residues. Looked up from germline, CDR1 is WSHSY and CDR2 is SAAADI. V was pared by 9 bases and J by 3 bases, with 21 bases between. This CDR3 is CASRMTETGIYEQYF. The CDR3 nucleotides are TGCGCCAGTAGGATGACCGAGACAGGTATCTACGAGCAGTACTTC.

The rearrangement joins TRBV7-3 to TRBJ2-1; TRBD2 matches 13 bases. Per the germline V gene, CDR1 is SGHTA and CDR2 is FQGTGA. V lost 5 bases and J lost 8; bases outside the gene matches: 9. This CDR3 is 16 amino acids long. Here the CDR3 DNA reads TGTGCCAGCAGCCTTCCGACTAGCGGGGGGAGACATGAGCAGTTCTTC. Translation: CASSLPTSGGRHEQFF. The variable domain in full, completed from reference TRBV7-3 and TRBJ2-1, reads GAGVSQTPSNKVTEKGKYVELRCDPISGHTALYWYRQSLGQGPEFLIYFQGTGAADDSGLPNDRFFAVRPEGSVSTLKIQRTERGDSAVYLCASSLPTSGGRHEQFFGPGTRLTVL.

The rearrangement joins TRBV5-1 to TRBJ1-2; no reliable D call. Germline V gives CDR1 SGHRS, CDR2 YFSETQ. V lost 1 base and J lost 6, with 7 bases in between. The CDR3 is 12 amino acids. The CDR3 DNA sequence: TGCGCCAGCAGCTTGACTGAAAATGGCTACACCTTC. The encoded protein is CASSLTENGYTF.